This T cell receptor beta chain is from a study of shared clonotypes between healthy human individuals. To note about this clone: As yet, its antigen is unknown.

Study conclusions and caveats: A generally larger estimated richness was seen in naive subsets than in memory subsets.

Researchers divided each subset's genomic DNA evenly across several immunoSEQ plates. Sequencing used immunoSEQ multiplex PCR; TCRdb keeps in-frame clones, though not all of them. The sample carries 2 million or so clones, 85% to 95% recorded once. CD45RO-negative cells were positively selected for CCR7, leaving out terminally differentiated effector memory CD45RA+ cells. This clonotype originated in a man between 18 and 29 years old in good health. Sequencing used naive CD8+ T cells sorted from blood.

The CDR3 is CASSLLGGQQETQYF. CDR3 coding DNA: TGTGCCAGCAGTTTATTGGGGGGCCAGCAAGAGACCCAGTACTTC. The gene calls are TRBV27 and TRBJ2-5; the D gene could be TRBD1 or TRBD2 (6 bases each). Germline V gene sequence: CDR1 MNHEY, CDR2 SMNVEV (reference sequence). The CDR3 consists of 15 residues. The V gene lost 1 base and the J gene lost 2 bases, with 11 bases spanning the gap.